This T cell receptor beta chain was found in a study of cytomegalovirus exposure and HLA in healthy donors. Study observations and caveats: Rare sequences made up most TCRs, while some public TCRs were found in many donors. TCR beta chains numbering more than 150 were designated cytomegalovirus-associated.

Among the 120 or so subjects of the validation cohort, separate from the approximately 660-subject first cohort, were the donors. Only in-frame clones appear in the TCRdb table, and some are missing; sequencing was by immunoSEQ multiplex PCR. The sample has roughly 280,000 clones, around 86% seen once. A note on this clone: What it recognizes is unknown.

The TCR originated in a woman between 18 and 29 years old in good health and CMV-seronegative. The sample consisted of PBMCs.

The CDR3 protein is CASSPQGTEQFF. The CDR3 DNA reads as TGTGCCAGCAGCCCACAGGGTACTGAGCAGTTCTTC. The gene calls are TRBV5-6 and TRBJ2-1; weak D call: TRBD1 (6 bases). V shed 4 bases and J shed 9 bases, with 11 bases lying between them. This CDR3 region has 12 residues. Per germline, CDR1 SGHDT and CDR2 YYEEEE. Combining the CDR3 with reference TRBV5-6 and TRBJ2-1 gives the whole variable domain DAGVTQSPTHLIKTRGQQVTLRCSPKSGHDTVSWYQQALGQGPQFIFQYYEEEERQRGNFPDRFSGHQFPNYSSELNVNALLLGDSALYLCASSPQGTEQFFGPGTRLTVL.